Listed here are 25 T cell receptor beta chains from one sample, sequenced in a study of shared clonotypes between healthy human individuals. Sequenced by immunoSEQ multiplex PCR; TCRdb stores in-frame clones only, minus some. This table holds 2.3 million or so clones, 93% found once. Sequenced input: naive CD4+ T cells from PBMCs. Described subset: CD45RA+ positively selected. Source of these receptors: a man younger than 30 in good health. Some clones in this sample may be carry-over from other donors' samples.

The genes are TRBV7-2 and TRBJ1-6; TRBD1 aligns across 7 bases. V dropped 5 bases and J dropped 7; count of bases not matched to a gene: 14. CDR1 is SGHTA and CDR2 is FQGNSA in the germline V gene. The length of the CDR3 is 17 residues. The CDR3 here is CASSNRYPTGQNSPLHF. The CDR3 DNA follows: TGTGCCAGCAGCAACCGGTATCCGACAGGGCAAAATTCACCCCTCCACTTT. The complete variable domain, with remaining parts taken from reference TRBV7-2 and TRBJ1-6, reads GAGVSQSPSNKVTEKGKDVELRCDPISGHTALYWYRQSLGQGLEFLIYFQGNSAPDKSGLPSDRFSAERTGGSVSTLTIQRTQQEDSAVYLCASSNRYPTGQNSPLHFGNGTRLTVT.

The V call is TRBV4-1, the J call TRBJ1-3; the D gene is possibly TRBD1 (6 bases). Germline V lookup: CDR1 MGHRA, CDR2 YSYEKL. With 1 base removed from V and 2 bases from J, the gap between germline ends came to 15 bases. CDR3 size: 17 residues. CDR3: CASSQGFRGGAGNTIYF. CDR3 in DNA: TGCGCCAGCAGCCAAGGGTTTAGGGGGGGCGCTGGAAACACCATATATTTT.

J is TRBJ2-2 and V is TRBV10-2; a weak D match, TRBD2 (6 bases). Germline lookup yields CDR1 WSHSY and CDR2 SAAADI. The ends were cut back, 4 bases at V and 3 bases at J, with 12 bases in the middle. The CDR3 is 15 amino acids. The CDR3 region is CASSVVADHTGELFF. For the CDR3, the DNA is TGCGCCAGCAGTGTGGTAGCGGACCACACCGGGGAGCTGTTTTTT.

The V and J genes are TRBV5-4 and TRBJ2-1, with D possibly TRBD2 on 6 matching bases. Germline V gives CDR1 SGHNT, CDR2 YYREEE (reference sequence). This CDR3 is 15 amino acids long. V was shortened by 4 bases and J by 3 bases, with 14 bases between the two germline ends. This CDR3 reads CASSLGTPNYNEQFF. The CDR3 nucleotides are TGTGCCAGCAGCCTCGGGACTCCTAACTACAATGAGCAGTTCTTC.

This rearrangement joins TRBV19 to TRBJ2-2, with D perhaps matching TRBD1 (6 bases). Germline CDR1 LNHDA, CDR2 SQIVND (reference sequence). The length of the CDR3 is 15 residues. V lost 5 bases, J lost 5 bases, and 15 bases lay in between. Here the CDR3 reads CASSFRQGSTGELFF. The CDR3 nucleotides are TGTGCCAGTAGTTTCCGGCAGGGGTCGACCGGGGAGCTGTTTTTT. The entire variable domain, with the rest obtained from reference TRBV19 and TRBJ2-2, is as follows: DGGITQSPKYLFRKEGQNVTLSCEQNLNHDAMYWYRQDPGQGLRLIYYSQIVNDFQKGDIAEGYSVSREKKESFPLTVTSAQKNPTAFYLCASSFRQGSTGELFFGEGSRLTVL.

This clone was found once. This sequence joins TRBV6-5 and TRBJ2-7; TRBD1 or TRBD2 may be the D gene (6 bases each). V shed 0 bases and J shed 0 bases, with 12 bases lying between them. CDR1 and CDR2 (germline): MNHEY, SVGAGI. The CDR3 is 16 amino acids. The CDR3 DNA sequence: TGTGCCAGCAGTTACTCTTTATCGGGGGCCTCCTACGAGCAGTACTTC. Translated, it gives CASSYSLSGASYEQYF.

The genes are TRBV4-2 and TRBJ2-1, with D possibly matching TRBD2 (6 bases). Germline lookup yields CDR1 LGHNA and CDR2 YNFKEQ. The CDR3 is 16 amino acids. V was shortened by 1 base and J by 2 bases, with 12 bases between the two germline ends. The chain's CDR3 is CASSQGVAVPYNEQFF. DNA of the CDR3: TGTGCCAGCAGCCAAGGGGTAGCGGTACCCTACAATGAGCAGTTCTTC.

This chain uses TRBV28 with TRBJ1-4; TRBD1 agrees at 7 bases. The V segment lost 4 bases and the J segment 9 bases; nucleotides outside the gene matches: 11. The CDR3 totals 15 residues. Per the germline V gene, CDR1 is MDHEN and CDR2 is SYDVKM. The chain's CDR3 is CASSSSQGSYKKLFF. The CDR3 bases are TGTGCCAGCAGTTCATCACAGGGGTCCTATAAAAAACTGTTTTTT. The full variable domain, its missing parts supplied by reference TRBV28 and TRBJ1-4, is DVKVTQSSRYLVKRTGEKVFLECVQDMDHENMFWYRQDPGLGLRLIYFSYDVKMKEKGDIPEGYSVSREKKERFSLILESASTNQTSMYLCASSSSQGSYKKLFFGSGTQLSVL.

The chain employs TRBV18 and TRBJ2-1; TRBD2 agrees at 15 bases. The CDR3 spans 17 residues. Germline assignment: CDR1 KGHSH and CDR2 LQKENI. J lost 6 bases, V lost 2 bases, and 5 bases had no gene match. The CDR3 sequence is CASSPLKGLAGGNEQFF. The CDR3 DNA reads TGTGCCAGCTCACCATTAAAGGGACTAGCGGGAGGCAATGAGCAGTTCTTC. The complete variable domain, with remaining parts taken from reference TRBV18 and TRBJ2-1, reads NAGVMQNPRHLVRRRGQEARLRCSPMKGHSHVYWYRQLPEEGLKFMVYLQKENIIDESGMPKERFSAEFPKEGPSILRIQQVVRGDSAAYFCASSPLKGLAGGNEQFFGPGTRLTVL.

The genes are TRBV19 and TRBJ2-7; tentative D call: TRBD2 (6 bases). The germline V gene encodes CDR1 LNHDA and CDR2 SQIVND (reference sequence). V lost 3 bases, J lost 0 bases, and 12 bases lay in between. The CDR3 has 15 residues. CDR3 protein: CASSMFGGASYEQYF. In DNA form, the CDR3 reads TGTGCCAGTAGTATGTTTGGCGGGGCCTCCTACGAGCAGTACTTC.

A few counts support this clone. The chain has TRBV29-1 and TRBJ1-1; D is possibly TRBD1 (5 bases). Germline CDR1 and CDR2: SQVTM and ANQGSEA. This CDR3 comprises 12 residues. The CDR3: CRMDTGGTEAFF. The CDR3 nucleotides read TGCAGGATGGACACGGGGGGGACTGAAGCTTTCTTT.

This chain links TRBV10-3 with TRBJ1-2; TRBD1 is a possible D gene (5 bases). This CDR3 is built from 15 residues. Germline V lookup: CDR1 ENHRY, CDR2 SYGVKD. The V end was cut by 6 bases, the J end by 2 bases, with 16 bases between. CDR3 sequence (DNA): TGTGCCATCAGCGGTAGTTCGGGGGGGAACTATGGCTACACCTTC. Amino acids: CAISGSSGGNYGYTF.

This clone has just a few counts. This chain uses TRBV28 with TRBJ1-1, with 8 bases fitting TRBD1. The CDR3 is 15 residues long. The germline V gene has CDR1 MDHEN and CDR2 SYDVKM. The trim removed 5 bases at V and 5 bases at J, leaving 10 bases unmatched. The DNA of the CDR3 is TGTGCCAGCAGTCACTACGGACAGGGAAGGACTGAAGCTTTCTTT. It yields the protein CASSHYGQGRTEAFF.

CDR3 amino acids: CASNSGRDQETQYF. For the CDR3, the DNA is TGCGCCAGCAATTCAGGGCGGGACCAAGAGACCCAGTACTTC. The gene calls are TRBV5-1 and TRBJ2-5; perhaps D is TRBD1 or TRBD2 (5 bases each). Germline V CDR1 and CDR2: SGHRS, YFSETQ. V was cut by 6 bases and J by 0 bases, with 12 bases left in between. The length of the CDR3 is 14 residues.

This chain uses TRBV6-6 with TRBJ2-7; tentatively, D is TRBD1 or TRBD2 (5 bases each). The CDR3 is 13 residues long. V was trimmed by 6 bases and J by 4 bases, leaving 13 bases between them. Germline V gene sequence: CDR1 MNHNY, CDR2 SVGAGI (reference sequence). CDR3 region: CASRLGTEYEQYF. For the CDR3, the DNA is TGTGCCAGCAGACTAGGGACGGAGTACGAGCAGTACTTC.

The chain links TRBV18 to TRBJ2-5; D remains unclear. Germline CDR1 is KGHSH and CDR2 is LQKENI. The V gene lost 3 bases and the J gene lost 5 bases, with 4 bases spanning the gap. CDR3 length equals 11 residues. In DNA, the CDR3 is TGTGCCAGCTCACCCTGGGAGACCCAGTACTTC. Its protein is CASSPWETQYF.

V and J are TRBV18 and TRBJ2-1; 9 bases fit TRBD1. V shed 6 bases, J shed 6 bases, and the junction held 6 bases outside the gene matches. Germline CDR1 is KGHSH and CDR2 is LQKENI. The CDR3 has 14 residues. The CDR3 DNA reads as TGTGCCAGCTCTGGGGACAGGGTGGGCAATGAGCAGTTCTTC. Translation gives CASSGDRVGNEQFF.

As DNA, the CDR3 is TGCGCCAGCAGCCGGCCTGGGGCAACGGAGACCCAGTACTTC. Encoded protein: CASSRPGATETQYF. The rearrangement joins TRBV5-1 to TRBJ2-5; TRBD1 is a possible D gene (5 bases). Trimming took off 4 bases at V and 5 bases at J, with 15 bases between the two ends. Germline CDR1 and CDR2: SGHRS and YFSETQ. There are 14 residues in the CDR3.

V and J are TRBV7-3 and TRBJ2-2; either TRBD1 or TRBD2 may fit D (5 bases each). V was cut by 1 base and J by 3 bases, with 9 bases left in between. The germline V gene has CDR1 SGHTA and CDR2 FQGTGA. The CDR3 is made up of 15 amino acids. CDR3: CASSLIGEYTGELFF. CDR3 nucleotide sequence: TGTGCCAGCAGCTTAATAGGGGAGTACACCGGGGAGCTGTTTTTT.

The rearrangement uses TRBV27 and TRBJ2-7, with TRBD1 matching 9 bases. V lost 5 bases, J lost 3 bases, and 11 bases stayed unmatched. The CDR3 consists of 16 residues. CDR1 and CDR2 (germline): MNHEY, SMNVEV (reference sequence). The CDR3 loop is CASSLRTGTGIYEQYF. CDR3 DNA sequence: TGTGCCAGCAGTCTTAGAACCGGGACAGGGATCTACGAGCAGTACTTC.

A remark on this clone: Other DNA sequences in the sample encode the same CDR3. V is TRBV28 and J is TRBJ1-1; maybe TRBD1 (5 bases). The CDR3 spans 13 residues. With 6 bases removed from V and 8 bases from J, the gap between germline ends came to 16 bases. The germline gives CDR1 MDHEN, CDR2 SYDVKM. The CDR3 DNA follows: TGTGCCAGCAGCCTAAGGGGAGGGACCGAAGCTTTCTTT. Amino acid sequence: CASSLRGGTEAFF.

The chain is built from TRBV5-1 and TRBJ1-2, with TRBD1 matching 8 bases. Trimming removed 4 bases from V and 8 bases from J; junction bases left unmatched: 10. Germline CDR1 and CDR2: SGHRS and YFSETQ. The CDR3 is 14 residues long. The CDR3: CASSQGQGSGGYTF. The CDR3 DNA reads TGCGCCAGCAGCCAAGGACAGGGATCGGGCGGCTACACCTTC.

Worth noting for this clone: Other DNA sequences in the same sample also yield this CDR3. This rearrangement joins TRBV5-1 to TRBJ2-7; a possible D gene is TRBD2 (6 bases). Germline loops: CDR1 SGHRS, CDR2 YFSETQ. V was cut by 4 bases and J by 0 bases, with 11 bases left in between. This CDR3 contains 14 residues. CDR3 nucleotides: TGCGCCAGCAGCCTGGTGGGACTCTCCTACGAGCAGTACTTC. Protein sequence: CASSLVGLSYEQYF.

Note on this clone: Other nucleotide sequences in the sample specify the same CDR3. This chain connects TRBV7-9 to TRBJ2-5; D remains unclear. Trimming took 0 bases from V and 1 from J, leaving 0 bases between them. The germline V gene encodes CDR1 SEHNR and CDR2 FQNEAQ (reference sequence). This CDR3 has 12 amino acids. The CDR3 sequence: CASSLAQETQYF. In DNA form, the CDR3 reads TGTGCCAGCAGCTTAGCCCAAGAGACCCAGTACTTC.

The chain has TRBV11-1 and TRBJ2-7, with D maybe TRBD2 (5 bases). The V gene's germline CDR1 is SGHAT and CDR2 FQDESV (reference sequence). The V end lost 3 bases, the J end lost 1 base, and 10 bases lay between the germline ends. The CDR3 is 14 amino acids. The CDR3 DNA reads TGTGCCAGCAGCTTCCCCGGGGATTCCTACGAGCAGTACTTC. Amino acid sequence: CASSFPGDSYEQYF.